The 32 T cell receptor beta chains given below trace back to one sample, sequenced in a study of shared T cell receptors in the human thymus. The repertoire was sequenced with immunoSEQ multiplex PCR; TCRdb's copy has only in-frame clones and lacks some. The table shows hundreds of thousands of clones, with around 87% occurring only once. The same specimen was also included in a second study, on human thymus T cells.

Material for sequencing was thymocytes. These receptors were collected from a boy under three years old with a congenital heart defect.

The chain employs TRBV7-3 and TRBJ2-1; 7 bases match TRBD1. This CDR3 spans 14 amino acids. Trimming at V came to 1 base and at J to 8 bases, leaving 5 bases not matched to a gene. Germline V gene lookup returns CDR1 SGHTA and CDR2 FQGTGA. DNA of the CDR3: TGTGCCAGCAGCTTAAACGGGACAGCCCATGAGCAGTTCTTC. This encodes CASSLNGTAHEQFF.

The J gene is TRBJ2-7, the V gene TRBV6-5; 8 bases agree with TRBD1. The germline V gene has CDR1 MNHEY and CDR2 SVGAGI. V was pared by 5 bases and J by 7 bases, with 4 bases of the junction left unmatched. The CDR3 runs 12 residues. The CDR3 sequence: CASSDRGGEQYF. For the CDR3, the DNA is TGTGCCAGCAGTGACAGGGGTGGTGAGCAGTACTTC.

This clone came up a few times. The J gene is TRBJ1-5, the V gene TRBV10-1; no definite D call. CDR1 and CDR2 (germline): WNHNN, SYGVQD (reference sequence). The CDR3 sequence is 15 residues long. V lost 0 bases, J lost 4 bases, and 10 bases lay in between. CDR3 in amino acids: CASSESSAANQPQHF. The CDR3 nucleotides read TGCGCCAGCAGTGAGTCTTCGGCGGCGAATCAGCCCCAGCATTTT.

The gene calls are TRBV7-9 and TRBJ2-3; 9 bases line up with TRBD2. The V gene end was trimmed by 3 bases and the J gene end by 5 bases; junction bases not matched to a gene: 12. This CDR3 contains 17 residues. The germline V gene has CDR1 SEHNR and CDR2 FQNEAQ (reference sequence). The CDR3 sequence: CASSLSSVAGVEDTQYF. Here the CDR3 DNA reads TGTGCCAGCAGCTTGTCATCAGTAGCGGGGGTTGAAGATACGCAGTATTTT.

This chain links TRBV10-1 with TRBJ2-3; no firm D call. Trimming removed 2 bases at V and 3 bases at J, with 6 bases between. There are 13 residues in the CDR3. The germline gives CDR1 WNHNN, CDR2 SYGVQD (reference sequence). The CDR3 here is CASSEASTDTQYF. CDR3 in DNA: TGCGCCAGCAGTGAGGCTAGTACAGATACGCAGTATTTT.

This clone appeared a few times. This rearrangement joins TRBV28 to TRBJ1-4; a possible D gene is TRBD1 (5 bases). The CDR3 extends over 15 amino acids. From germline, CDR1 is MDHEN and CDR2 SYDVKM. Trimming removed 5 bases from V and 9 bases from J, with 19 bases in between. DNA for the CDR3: TGTGCCAGCAGTACGTTGTTCGGGGAGGGGAAAAAACTGTTTTTT. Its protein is CASSTLFGEGKKLFF.

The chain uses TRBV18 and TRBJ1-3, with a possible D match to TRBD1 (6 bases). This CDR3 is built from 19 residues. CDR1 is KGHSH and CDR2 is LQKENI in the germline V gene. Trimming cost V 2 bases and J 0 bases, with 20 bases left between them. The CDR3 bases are TGTGCCAGCTCACCAGAGGACAGACCCACCGTCTACTCTGGAAACACCATATATTTT. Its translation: CASSPEDRPTVYSGNTIYF.

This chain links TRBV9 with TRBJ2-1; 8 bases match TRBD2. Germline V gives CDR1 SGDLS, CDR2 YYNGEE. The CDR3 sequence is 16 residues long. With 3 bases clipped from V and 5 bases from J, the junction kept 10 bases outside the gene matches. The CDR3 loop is CASSARIGGENNEQFF. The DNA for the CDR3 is TGTGCCAGCAGCGCCCGAATCGGGGGGGAGAACAATGAGCAGTTCTTC. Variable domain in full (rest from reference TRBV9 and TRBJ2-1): DSGVTQTPKHLITATGQRVTLRCSPRSGDLSVYWYQQSLDQGLQFLIQYYNGEERAKGNILERFSAQQFPDLHSELNLSSLELGDSALYFCASSARIGGENNEQFFGPGTRLTVL.

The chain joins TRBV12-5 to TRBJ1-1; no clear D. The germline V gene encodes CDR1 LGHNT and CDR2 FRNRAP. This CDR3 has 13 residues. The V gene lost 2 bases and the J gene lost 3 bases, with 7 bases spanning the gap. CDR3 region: CASGLKSDTEAFF. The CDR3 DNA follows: TGTGCTAGTGGTTTGAAGAGTGACACTGAAGCTTTCTTT. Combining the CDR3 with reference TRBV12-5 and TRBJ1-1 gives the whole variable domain DARVTQTPRHKVTEMGQEVTMRCQPILGHNTVFWYRQTMMQGLELLAYFRNRAPLDDSGMPKDRFSAEMPDATLATLKIQPSEPRDSAVYFCASGLKSDTEAFFGQGTRLTVV.

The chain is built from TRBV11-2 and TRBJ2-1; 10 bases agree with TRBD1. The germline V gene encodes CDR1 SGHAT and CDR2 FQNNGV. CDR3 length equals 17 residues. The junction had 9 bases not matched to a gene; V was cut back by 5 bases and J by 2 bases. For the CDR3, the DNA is TGTGCCAGCAGCCACCGGGACAGGGGAGATACCTACAATGAGCAGTTCTTC. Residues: CASSHRDRGDTYNEQFF.

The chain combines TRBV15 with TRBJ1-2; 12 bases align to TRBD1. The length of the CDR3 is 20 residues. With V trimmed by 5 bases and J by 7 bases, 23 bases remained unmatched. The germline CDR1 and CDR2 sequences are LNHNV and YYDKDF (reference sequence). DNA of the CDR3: TGTGCCACCAGCGAGGGACAGGGGGCTTTTTGGCTCGGGCATAGAACTGGCTACACCTTC. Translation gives CATSEGQGAFWLGHRTGYTF.

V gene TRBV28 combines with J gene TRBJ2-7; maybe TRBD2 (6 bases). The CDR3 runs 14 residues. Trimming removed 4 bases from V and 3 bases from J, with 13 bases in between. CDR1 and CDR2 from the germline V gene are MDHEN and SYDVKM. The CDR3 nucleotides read TGTGCCAGCAGTTCGCAAGCGGGCCGCTACGAGCAGTACTTC. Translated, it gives CASSSQAGRYEQYF.

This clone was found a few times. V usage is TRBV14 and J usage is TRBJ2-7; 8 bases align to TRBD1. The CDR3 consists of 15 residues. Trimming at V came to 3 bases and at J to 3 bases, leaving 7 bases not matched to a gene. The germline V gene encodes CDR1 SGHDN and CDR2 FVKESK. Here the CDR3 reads CASSQRTGRHYEQYF. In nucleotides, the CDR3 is TGTGCCAGCAGCCAGAGGACAGGGAGGCACTACGAGCAGTACTTC. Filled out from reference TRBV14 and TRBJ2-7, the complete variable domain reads EAGVTQFPSHSVIEKGQTVTLRCDPISGHDNLYWYRRVMGKEIKFLLHFVKESKQDESGMPNNRFLAERTGGTYSTLKVQPAELEDSGVYFCASSQRTGRHYEQYFGPGTRLTVT.

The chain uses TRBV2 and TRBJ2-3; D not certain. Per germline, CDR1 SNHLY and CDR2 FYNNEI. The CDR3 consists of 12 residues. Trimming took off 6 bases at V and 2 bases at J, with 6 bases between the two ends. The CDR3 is CASSLYTDTQYF. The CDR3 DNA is TGTGCCAGCAGCCTGTACACAGATACGCAGTATTTT.

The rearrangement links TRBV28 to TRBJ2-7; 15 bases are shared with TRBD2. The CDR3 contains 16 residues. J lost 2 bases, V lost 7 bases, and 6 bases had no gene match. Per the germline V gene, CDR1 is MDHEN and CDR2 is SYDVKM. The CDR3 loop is CASTPGTSGRPYEQYF. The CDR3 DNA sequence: TGTGCCAGCACCCCCGGGACTAGCGGGAGGCCCTACGAGCAGTACTTC.

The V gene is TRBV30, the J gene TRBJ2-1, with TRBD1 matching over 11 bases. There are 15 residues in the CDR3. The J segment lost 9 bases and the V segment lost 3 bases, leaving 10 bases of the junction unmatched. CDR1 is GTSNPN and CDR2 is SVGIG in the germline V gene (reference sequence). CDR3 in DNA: TGTGCCTGGAGGGGGACAGGGGGATACAGGGGTGAGCAGTTCTTC. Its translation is CAWRGTGGYRGEQFF.

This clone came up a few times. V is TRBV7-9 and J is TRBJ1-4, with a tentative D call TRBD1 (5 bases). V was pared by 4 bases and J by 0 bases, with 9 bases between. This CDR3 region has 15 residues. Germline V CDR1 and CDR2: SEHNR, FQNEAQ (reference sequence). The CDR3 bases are TGTGCCAGCAGCTCCCAGGGATCAACTAATGAAAAACTGTTTTTT. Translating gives CASSSQGSTNEKLFF.

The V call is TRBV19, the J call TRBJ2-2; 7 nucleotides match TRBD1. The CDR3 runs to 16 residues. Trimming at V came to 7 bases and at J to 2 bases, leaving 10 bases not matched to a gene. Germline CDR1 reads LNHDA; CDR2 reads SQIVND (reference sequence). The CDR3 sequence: CASTHHRGANTGELFF. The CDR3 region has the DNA TGTGCCAGTACCCACCACAGGGGCGCAAACACCGGGGAGCTGTTTTTT.

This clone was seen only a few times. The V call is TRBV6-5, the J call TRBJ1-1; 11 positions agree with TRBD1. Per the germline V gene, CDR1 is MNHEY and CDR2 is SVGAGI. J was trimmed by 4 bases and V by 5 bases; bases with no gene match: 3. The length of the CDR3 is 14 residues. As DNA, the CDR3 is TGTGCCAGCAGTCGGGACAGGGGGGCCACTGAAGCTTTCTTT. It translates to CASSRDRGATEAFF.

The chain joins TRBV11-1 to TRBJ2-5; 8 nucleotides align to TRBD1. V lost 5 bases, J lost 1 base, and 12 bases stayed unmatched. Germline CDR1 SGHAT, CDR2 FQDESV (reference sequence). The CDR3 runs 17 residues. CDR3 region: CASSHSRDRLSQETQYF. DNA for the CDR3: TGTGCCAGCAGCCATAGCAGGGACAGGCTCTCCCAAGAGACCCAGTACTTC.

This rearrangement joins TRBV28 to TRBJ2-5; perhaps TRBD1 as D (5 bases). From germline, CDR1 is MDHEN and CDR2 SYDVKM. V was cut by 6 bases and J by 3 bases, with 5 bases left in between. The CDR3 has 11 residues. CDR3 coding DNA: TGTGCCAGCAGGGACAAAGAGACCCAGTACTTC. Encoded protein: CASRDKETQYF.

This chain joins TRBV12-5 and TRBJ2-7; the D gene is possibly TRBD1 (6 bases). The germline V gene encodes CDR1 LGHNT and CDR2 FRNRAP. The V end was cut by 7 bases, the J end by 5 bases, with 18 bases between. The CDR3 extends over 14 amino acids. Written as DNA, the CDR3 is TGTGCTAGTGTCAGTCCCGAACAGGGACACGAGCAGTACTTC. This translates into CASVSPEQGHEQYF. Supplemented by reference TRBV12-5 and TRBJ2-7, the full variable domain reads DARVTQTPRHKVTEMGQEVTMRCQPILGHNTVFWYRQTMMQGLELLAYFRNRAPLDDSGMPKDRFSAEMPDATLATLKIQPSEPRDSAVYFCASVSPEQGHEQYFGPGTRLTVT.

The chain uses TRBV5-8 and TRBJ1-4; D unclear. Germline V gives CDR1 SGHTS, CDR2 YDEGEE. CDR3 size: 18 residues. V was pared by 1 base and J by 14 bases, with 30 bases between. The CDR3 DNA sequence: TGTGCCAGCAGCTTGACTTCTGCTGGGCGGAGGCCCAGTGAGGTTCTGTTTTTT. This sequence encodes CASSLTSAGRRPSEVLFF.

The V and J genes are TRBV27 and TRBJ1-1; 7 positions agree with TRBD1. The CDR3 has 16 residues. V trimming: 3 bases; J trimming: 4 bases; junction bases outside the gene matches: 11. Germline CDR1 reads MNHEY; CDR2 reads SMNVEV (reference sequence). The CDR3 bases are TGTGCCAGCAGTTTGCTTGACAGGGCCGGTCGCACTGAAGCTTTCTTT. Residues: CASSLLDRAGRTEAFF.

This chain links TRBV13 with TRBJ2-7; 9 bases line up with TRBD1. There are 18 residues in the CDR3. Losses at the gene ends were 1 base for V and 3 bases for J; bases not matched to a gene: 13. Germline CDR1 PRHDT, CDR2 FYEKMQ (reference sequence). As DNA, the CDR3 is TGTGCCAGCAGCTTAGCAATGGGGACAGGGCATTCGAGCTACGAGCAGTACTTC. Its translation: CASSLAMGTGHSSYEQYF.

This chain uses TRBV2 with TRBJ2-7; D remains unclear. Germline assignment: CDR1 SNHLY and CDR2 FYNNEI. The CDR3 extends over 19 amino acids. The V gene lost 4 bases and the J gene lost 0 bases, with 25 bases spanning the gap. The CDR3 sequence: CASSGARPQVYLPSYEQYF. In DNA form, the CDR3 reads TGTGCCAGCAGTGGGGCCCGACCCCAAGTTTACCTCCCCTCCTACGAGCAGTACTTC.

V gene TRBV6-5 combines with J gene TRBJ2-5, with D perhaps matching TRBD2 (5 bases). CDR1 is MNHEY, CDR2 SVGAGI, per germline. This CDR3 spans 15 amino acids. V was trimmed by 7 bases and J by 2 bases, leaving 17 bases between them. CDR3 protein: CASTPAAVSQETQYF. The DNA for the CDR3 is TGTGCCAGCACCCCAGCGGCGGTGTCACAAGAGACCCAGTACTTC.

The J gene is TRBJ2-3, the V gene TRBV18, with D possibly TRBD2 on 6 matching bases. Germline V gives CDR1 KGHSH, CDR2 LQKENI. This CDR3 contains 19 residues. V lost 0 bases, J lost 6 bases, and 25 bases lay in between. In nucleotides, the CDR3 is TGTGCCAGCTCACCACCGTGGAGCCCTTGGAGCGGGCTCGCGGATACGCAGTATTTT. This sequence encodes CASSPPWSPWSGLADTQYF.

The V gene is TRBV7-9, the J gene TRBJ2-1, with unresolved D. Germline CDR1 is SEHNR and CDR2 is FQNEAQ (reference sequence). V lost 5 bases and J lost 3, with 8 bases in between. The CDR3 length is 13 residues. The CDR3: CASSPGGYNEQFF. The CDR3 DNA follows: TGTGCCAGCAGCCCCGGTGGCTACAATGAGCAGTTCTTC. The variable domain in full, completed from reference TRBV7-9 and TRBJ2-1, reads DTGVSQNPRHKITKRGQNVTFRCDPISEHNRLYWYRQTLGQGPEFLTYFQNEAQLEKSRLLSDRFSAERPKGSFSTLEIQRTEQGDSAMYLCASSPGGYNEQFFGPGTRLTVL.

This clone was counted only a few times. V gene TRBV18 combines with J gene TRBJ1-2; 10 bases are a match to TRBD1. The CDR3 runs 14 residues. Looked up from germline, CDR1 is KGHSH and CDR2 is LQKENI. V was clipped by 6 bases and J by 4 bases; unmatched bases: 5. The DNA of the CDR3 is TGTGCCAGCTCGCCCGACAGGGGGCCCTATGGCTACACCTTC. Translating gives CASSPDRGPYGYTF.

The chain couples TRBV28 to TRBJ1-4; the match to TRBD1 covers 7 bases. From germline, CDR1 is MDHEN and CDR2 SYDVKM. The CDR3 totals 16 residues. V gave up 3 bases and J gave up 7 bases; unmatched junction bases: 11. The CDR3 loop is CASSFPDRVGGEKLFF. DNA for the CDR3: TGTGCCAGCAGTTTCCCTGACAGGGTAGGGGGTGAAAAACTGTTTTTT.

CDR3 nucleotide sequence: TGCGCCAGCAGCTTGGCCGGGACTAGCGTAGGAGAGGGTGAGCAGTTCTTC. Amino acid sequence: CASSLAGTSVGEGEQFF. The chain carries TRBV5-1 and TRBJ2-1; 10 bases align to TRBD2. Unmatched junction bases numbered 12, after V lost 0 bases and J lost 9 bases. Germline V gene data show CDR1 as SGHRS and CDR2 as YFSETQ. The CDR3 is made up of 17 amino acids.